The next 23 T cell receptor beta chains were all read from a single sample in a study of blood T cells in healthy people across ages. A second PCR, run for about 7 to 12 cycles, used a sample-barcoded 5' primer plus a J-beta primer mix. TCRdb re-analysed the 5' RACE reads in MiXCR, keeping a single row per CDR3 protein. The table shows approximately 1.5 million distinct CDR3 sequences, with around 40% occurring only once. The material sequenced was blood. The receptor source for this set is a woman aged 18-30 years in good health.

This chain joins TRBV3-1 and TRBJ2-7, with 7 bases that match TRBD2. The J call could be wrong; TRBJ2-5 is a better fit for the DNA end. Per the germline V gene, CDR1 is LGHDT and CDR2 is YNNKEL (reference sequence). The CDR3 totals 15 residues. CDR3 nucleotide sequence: TGTGCCAGCAGCCACCAGACTAGCATGGTGGAGACCCAGTACTTC. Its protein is CASSHQTSMVETQYF.

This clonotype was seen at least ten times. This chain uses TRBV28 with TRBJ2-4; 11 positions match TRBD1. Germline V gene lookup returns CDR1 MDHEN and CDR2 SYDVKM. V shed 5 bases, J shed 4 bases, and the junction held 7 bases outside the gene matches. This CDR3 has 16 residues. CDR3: CASSLPRDRGKNIQYF. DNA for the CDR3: TGTGCCAGCAGTCTCCCCCGGGACAGGGGGAAAAACATTCAGTACTTC.

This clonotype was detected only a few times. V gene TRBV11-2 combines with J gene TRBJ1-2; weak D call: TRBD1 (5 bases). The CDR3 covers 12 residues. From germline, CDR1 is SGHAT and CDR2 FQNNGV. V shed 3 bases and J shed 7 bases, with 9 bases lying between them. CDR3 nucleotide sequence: TGTGCCAGCAGCTTGTACGGGGGTGGCTACACCTTC. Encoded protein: CASSLYGGGYTF.

The CDR3 sequence: CSARAGFNEQFF. The CDR3 nucleotides read TGCAGTGCTAGAGCAGGGTTTAATGAGCAGTTCTTC. The chain links TRBV20-1 to TRBJ2-1; TRBD1 is a possible D gene (5 bases). The germline CDR1 and CDR2 sequences are DFQATT and SNEGSKA (reference sequence). Deletions cut 1 base from V and 7 bases from J, with 8 bases between. The CDR3 extends over 12 amino acids.

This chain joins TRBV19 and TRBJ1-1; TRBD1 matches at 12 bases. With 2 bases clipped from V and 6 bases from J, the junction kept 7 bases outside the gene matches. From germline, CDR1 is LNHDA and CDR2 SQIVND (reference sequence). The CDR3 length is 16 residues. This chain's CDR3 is CASSILGTGGAAEAFF. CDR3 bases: TGTGCCAGTAGTATACTCGGGACAGGGGGCGCGGCTGAAGCTTTCTTT.

Here the CDR3 DNA reads TGTGCCAGCAGCGTAGACGGCACGCAGGGGAACAATGAGCAGTTCTTC. It specifies CASSVDGTQGNNEQFF. The chain joins TRBV9 to TRBJ2-1; D is possibly TRBD1 (6 bases). The germline CDR1 and CDR2 sequences are SGDLS and YYNGEE. CDR3 size: 16 residues. V lost 0 bases to trimming and J lost 5 bases, with 15 bases between them.

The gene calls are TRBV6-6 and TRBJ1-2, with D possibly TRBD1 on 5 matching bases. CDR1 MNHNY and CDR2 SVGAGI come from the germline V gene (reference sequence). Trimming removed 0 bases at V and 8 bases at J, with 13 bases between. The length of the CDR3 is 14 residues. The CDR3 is CASSYSFEGNGYTF. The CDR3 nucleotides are TGTGCCAGCAGTTACTCATTTGAGGGGAACGGCTACACCTTC.

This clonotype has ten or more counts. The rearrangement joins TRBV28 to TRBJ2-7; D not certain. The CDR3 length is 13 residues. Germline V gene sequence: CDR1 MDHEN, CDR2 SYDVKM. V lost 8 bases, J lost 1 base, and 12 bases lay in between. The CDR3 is CASASGSSYEQYF. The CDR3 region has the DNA TGTGCCAGCGCGTCCGGGTCGTCCTACGAGCAGTACTTC. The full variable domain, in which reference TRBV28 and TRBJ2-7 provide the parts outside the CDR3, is DVKVTQSSRYLVKRTGEKVFLECVQDMDHENMFWYRQDPGLGLRLIYFSYDVKMKEKGDIPEGYSVSREKKERFSLILESASTNQTSMYLCASASGSSYEQYFGPGTRLTVT.

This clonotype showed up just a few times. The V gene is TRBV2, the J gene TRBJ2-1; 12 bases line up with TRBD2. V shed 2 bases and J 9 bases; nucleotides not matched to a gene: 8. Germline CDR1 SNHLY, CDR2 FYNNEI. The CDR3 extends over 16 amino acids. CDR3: CASSETRLAGATEQFF. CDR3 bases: TGTGCCAGCAGTGAAACTAGACTAGCGGGAGCAACTGAGCAGTTCTTC. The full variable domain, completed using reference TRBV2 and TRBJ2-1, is EPEVTQTPSHQVTQMGQEVILRCVPISNHLYFYWYRQILGQKVEFLVSFYNNEISEKSEIFDDQFSVERPDGSNFTLKIRSTKLEDSAMYFCASSETRLAGATEQFFGPGTRLTVL.

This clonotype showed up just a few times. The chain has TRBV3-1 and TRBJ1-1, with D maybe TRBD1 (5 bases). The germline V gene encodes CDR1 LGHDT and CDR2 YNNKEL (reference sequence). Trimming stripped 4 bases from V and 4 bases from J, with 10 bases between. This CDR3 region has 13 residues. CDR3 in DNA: TGTGCCAGCAGCCGGAAGGGGACCACTGAAGCTTTCTTT. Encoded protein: CASSRKGTTEAFF.

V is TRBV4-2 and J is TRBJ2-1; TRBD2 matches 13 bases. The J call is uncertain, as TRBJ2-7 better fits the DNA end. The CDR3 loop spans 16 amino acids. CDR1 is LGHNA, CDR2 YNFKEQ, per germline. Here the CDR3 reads CASSRKGTSGNNEQYF. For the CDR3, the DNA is TGTGCCAGCAGCCGAAAGGGGACTAGCGGGAACAATGAGCAGTACTTC.

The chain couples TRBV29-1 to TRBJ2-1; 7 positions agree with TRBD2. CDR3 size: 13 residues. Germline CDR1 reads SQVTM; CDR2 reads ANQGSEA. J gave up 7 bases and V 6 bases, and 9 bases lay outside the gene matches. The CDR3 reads CSVREPAENEQFF. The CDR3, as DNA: TGCAGCGTGCGGGAGCCGGCGGAGAATGAGCAGTTCTTC.

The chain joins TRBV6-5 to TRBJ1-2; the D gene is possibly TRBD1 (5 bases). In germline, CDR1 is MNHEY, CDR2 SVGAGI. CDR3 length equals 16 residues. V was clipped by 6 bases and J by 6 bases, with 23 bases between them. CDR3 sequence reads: CASSLSPGPEGHGYTF. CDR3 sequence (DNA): TGTGCCAGCAGCTTATCACCGGGACCGGAAGGCCATGGCTACACCTTC.

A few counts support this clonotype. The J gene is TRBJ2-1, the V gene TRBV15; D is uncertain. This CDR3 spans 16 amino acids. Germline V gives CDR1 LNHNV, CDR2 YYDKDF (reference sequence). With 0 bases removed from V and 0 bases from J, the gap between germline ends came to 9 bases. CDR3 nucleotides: TGTGCCACCAGCAGAGACTCAGCCTCCTCCTACAATGAGCAGTTCTTC. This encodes CATSRDSASSYNEQFF.

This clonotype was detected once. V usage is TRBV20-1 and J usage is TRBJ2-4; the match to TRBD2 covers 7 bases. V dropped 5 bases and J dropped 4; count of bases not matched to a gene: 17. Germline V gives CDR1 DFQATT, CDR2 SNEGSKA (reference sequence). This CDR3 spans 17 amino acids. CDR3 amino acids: CSAPARGEGRGKNIQYF. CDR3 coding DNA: TGCAGTGCTCCCGCTCGGGGGGAGGGCCGTGGAAAAAACATTCAGTACTTC.

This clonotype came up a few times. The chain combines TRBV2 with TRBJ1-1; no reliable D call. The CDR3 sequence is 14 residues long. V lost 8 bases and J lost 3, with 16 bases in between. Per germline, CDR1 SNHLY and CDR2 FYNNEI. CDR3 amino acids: CASRMRPSHTEAFF. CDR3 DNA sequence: TGTGCCAGCCGGATGCGGCCCTCGCACACTGAAGCTTTCTTT.

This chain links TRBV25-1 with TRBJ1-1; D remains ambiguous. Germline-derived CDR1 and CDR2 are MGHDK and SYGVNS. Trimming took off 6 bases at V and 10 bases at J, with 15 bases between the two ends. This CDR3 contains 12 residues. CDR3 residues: CASRNSPAGAFF. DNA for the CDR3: TGTGCCAGCAGAAACAGCCCTGCTGGAGCTTTCTTT.

For the CDR3, the DNA is TGCAGTGCTAGAGAGCCGGCTAGGGAGACCCAGTACTTC. It is translated as CSAREPARETQYF. The chain couples TRBV20-1 to TRBJ2-5; D not certain. This CDR3 comprises 13 residues. V was pared by 0 bases and J by 5 bases, with 10 bases between. From germline, CDR1 is DFQATT and CDR2 SNEGSKA (reference sequence).

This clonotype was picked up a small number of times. In DNA form, the CDR3 reads TGCGCCAGCAGCCGGGACTACAGCTCCTACAATGAGCAGTACTTC. Encoded protein: CASSRDYSSYNEQYF. The genes are TRBV5-1 and TRBJ2-1; 7 bases match TRBD2. TRBJ2-7 explains the end of the DNA better; the J call may be wrong. CDR3 length equals 15 residues. The germline V gene has CDR1 SGHRS and CDR2 YFSETQ.

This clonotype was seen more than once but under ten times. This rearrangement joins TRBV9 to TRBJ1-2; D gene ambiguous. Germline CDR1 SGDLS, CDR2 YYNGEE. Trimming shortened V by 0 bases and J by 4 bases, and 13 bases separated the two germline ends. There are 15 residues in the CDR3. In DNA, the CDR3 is TGTGCCAGCAGCGTAGCCGTGGCAGGCCTCTATGGCTACACCTTC. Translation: CASSVAVAGLYGYTF.

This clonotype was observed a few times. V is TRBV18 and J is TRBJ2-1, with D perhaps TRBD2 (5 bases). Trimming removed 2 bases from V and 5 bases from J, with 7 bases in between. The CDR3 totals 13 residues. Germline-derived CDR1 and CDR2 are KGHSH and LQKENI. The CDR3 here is CASSPVGDNEQFF. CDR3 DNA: TGTGCCAGCTCACCAGTCGGGGACAATGAGCAGTTCTTC.

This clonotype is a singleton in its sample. Here the CDR3 reads CATSSTRDTHGNTIYF. The DNA for the CDR3 is TGTGCCACCAGCAGTACCCGGGACACTCACGGAAACACCATATATTTT. The chain couples TRBV15 to TRBJ1-3; D is possibly TRBD1 (6 bases). The CDR3 runs 16 residues. Per germline, CDR1 LNHNV and CDR2 YYDKDF (reference sequence). V was pared by 3 bases and J by 4 bases, with 16 bases between.

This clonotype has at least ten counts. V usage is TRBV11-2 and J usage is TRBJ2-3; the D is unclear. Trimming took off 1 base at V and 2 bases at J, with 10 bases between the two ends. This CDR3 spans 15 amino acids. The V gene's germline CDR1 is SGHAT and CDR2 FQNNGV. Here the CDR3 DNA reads TGTGCCAGCAGCTTAGGATCACCCCACACAGATACGCAGTATTTT. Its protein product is CASSLGSPHTDTQYF.